The source of this T cell receptor (beta chain) is a study of cytomegalovirus exposure and HLA in healthy donors (dated by TCRdb to the late 2010s). Describing the broader study: An earlier analysis of several hundred of the donors reported 250 to 350 Gb of sequence data and some 110 million unique TCR beta sequences obtained from 150 million to 200 million T cells. A separate validation cohort of 100 to 150 different subjects was used in addition to the approximately 700-subject first cohort. Using immunosequencing, the study profiled T cell repertoires from 640 or so subjects and related those repertoires to cytomegalovirus serostatus. Four to six DR-DQ haplotypes were handled as single units for association and clustering because linkage in the cohort was strong. An earlier analysis of several hundred of the donors applied high-throughput TCR beta sequencing to assess whether each TCR beta V gene segment acted as functional or pseudogenic. Rather than drawing on any new phenotypic data, the later analysis identified candidate immune exposures from TCR beta sequences and the way those sequences occurred across donors. The study combined high-throughput TCR immunosequencing, statistical association of individual TCRs with disease status, and machine learning to predict cytomegalovirus infection status. Across 300 to 400 genotyped donors of the cohort, an average of 235,054 unique TCR beta nucleotide sequences per donor were sequenced, and roughly 20% of those sequences were non-productive. All discovery cohort repertoires had been generated on a single sequencing platform. Of the 398 genotyped donors, approximately 80% were placed in the genetic ancestry cluster associated with self-reported Caucasian donors. Genome-wide SNP genotypes for about 65% of the 666 donors were used in a later genetic analysis, which treated that subset as a discovery cohort. The study was designed to test whether signatures of past pathogen exposure could be identified by cataloging public T cell receptors. Alongside the repertoire data, information on donor age, sex, ethnicity and CMV serostatus was compiled. Typing coverage differed by locus: A, B, C, DRB1 and DQB1 were typed in roughly 629-630 donors, DQA1 in 500 to 550, DPA1 in 600 to 610, and DPB1 in roughly 450. A later analysis re-analyzed previously published TCR beta repertoires from 650 to 800 donors and added high-resolution HLA genotyping to study TCR occurrence patterns. Class I and class II HLA loci were covered by the typing at four-digit resolution. An early release that covered approximately 600 HLA-typed donors contained 250 to 350 gigabases of sequencing data and tens of millions of unique TCR sequences. Beyond this particular receptor, the publication reports: This cohort had only TCR beta chains sequenced, and the lack of alpha or paired-chain data limited which features could be detected. Immune exposure information for the cohort was limited to CMV serostatus. A cluster of highly shared sequence variants was judged likely to represent a technical artifact of the sequencing pipeline. A total of fewer than 200 TCR beta chains were listed by the study as associated with cytomegalovirus. Linkage disequilibrium might explain the correlated functional status among segregating V segments, but an unknown experimental factor could not be excluded. An earlier analysis of around 500 of the donors showed that most TCR beta V segments appeared in productive rearrangements either about 87% or about 30% of the time, which broadly matched IMGT annotations. Most TCR sequences were seen in very few donors, while some public TCRs were found in many individuals. A later genetic analysis reported fewer N-insertions in productive TCRs among donors in an Asian-associated ancestry cluster than the roughly 720-donor mean. A later analysis reported that several top co-occurrence clusters appeared linked to parvovirus B19, influenza, CMV and Epstein-Barr virus. It was suggested by the authors that the approach could potentially be generalized to other disease states and immunological phenotypes. A later analysis associated some 17,000 TCR beta sequences with specific HLA alleles at a false discovery rate of 0.05. Because counts were too low, roughly 18 rarely observed V segments, including chromosome 9 orphons, were left out of the earlier analysis of 587 of the donors. Assigning TCR associations to individual alleles was difficult when HLA alleles, especially DR and DQ, strongly co-occurred. The classifier was reported to diagnose cytomegalovirus status with high specificity and sensitivity in both the original and validation cohorts. Some IMGT-functional V segments, including TRBV6-2 and TRBV6-3, could not be distinguished by the 87-base-pair reads and were therefore excluded. The presence/absence analyses assumed that sequencing depth was roughly uniform across donors, and that assumption may not be true. Compared with equally common non-associated chains, HLA-associated TCR beta chains in a later analysis were more clonally expanded and had lower generation probabilities. In a later genetic analysis, a missense DCLRE1C variant was associated with V-gene and J-gene trimming of TCR beta chains, and the association was replicated in an independent cohort. In vitro tests confirmed that a few of the cytomegalovirus-associated TCR beta chains recognize cytomegalovirus antigens. A further reported finding was that TCR beta sequences accurately predicted the HLA-A and HLA-B alleles for most subjects in the first cohort. A later analysis found that TCR association rates varied across HLA loci, with DRB1 alleles showing the most associated TCRs and HLA-C alleles the fewest. Because HLA typing was unavailable for some donors at each locus, only the typed subset was used in association tests. A later analysis found that most CMV-associated TCR beta chains appeared HLA-restricted, with HLA associations seemingly driven largely by CMV exposure.

Receptor libraries were prepared by the immunoSEQ multiplex PCR assay. For the multiplex PCR, a mixture combining 60 forward primers for TCR Vbeta segments and 13 reverse primers for TCR Jbeta segments was used. Amplification of the CDR3 region of rearranged TCR beta genes was performed with a multiplex PCR assay on genomic DNA. The amplified TCR beta libraries were sequenced on the Illumina HiSeq System as 87-base-pair reads. Per the authors' processing: A later analysis counted 75 million to 100 million unique TCR beta chains across the 700 or so repertoires, and some 11 million of these chains were shared by at least two donors. Raw reads were error-corrected and collapsed into unique sequences by a nearest-neighbor algorithm in which closely related sequences were merged to remove PCR and sequencing errors. CDR3 sequences were aligned to IMGT reference sequences to assign V, D and J gene segments. For a sequence to be retained, a match of at least six nucleotides to both a V gene segment and a J gene segment was required. A rearrangement was called productive if the CDR3 had no stop codons and remained in frame with V and J, and every other rearrangement was called non-productive. Following IMGT convention, CDR3 was defined as the stretch from the second conserved V-encoded cysteine up to the conserved J-encoded phenylalanine. Sequences without an unambiguous match to a single V gene segment were excluded from the earlier analysis of about 630 of the donors. In an earlier analysis of approximately 550 of the donors, V segments were called functional above 56.7% productive rearrangements and were called segregating when the between-donor standard deviation exceeded 5%. A statistical classification framework was built to diagnose cytomegalovirus status from the catalog of TCR beta chain sequences. A later analysis assigned V and J genes by comparing TCR nucleotide sequences with IMGT/GENE-DB human TR gene sequences. A later analysis assigned CDR3 sequences and most-parsimonious VDJ recombination scenarios with the TCRdist pipeline. A later analysis defined each TCR beta chain by its CDR3 amino acid sequence plus V-gene family, and excluded reads lacking a unique V-gene family. To address suspected cross-contamination and a sequencing artifact, a later analysis removed a few hundred highly shared, low-generation-probability nucleotide sequences. A later analysis calculated a clonal expansion index for each public chain from normalized within-repertoire ranks of inferred template counts. Generation probabilities in a later analysis came from a VDJ recombination model fitted to out-of-frame rearrangements, and those results were checked against IGoR. A later analysis scored TCR-TCR, TCR-HLA and TCR-CMV co-occurrence with hypergeometric tests, applying a repertoire-size bias correction to TCR pairs. False discovery rates were estimated in a later analysis by permuting HLA or CMV assignments 20 times. A later analysis grouped co-occurring TCRs with DBSCAN, adding TCRdist sequence similarity when clustering within HLA-allele-positive subsets. Co-occurrence clustering excluded repertoires with fewer than 30,000 or more than 120,000 public chains, plus five with anomalous nucleotide sharing. Not all clones reach the TCRdb copy of this immuneACCESS table, which keeps in-frame sequences only. Checked studies attribute under half of the gap to unresolved V genes and leave the rest unexplained. The V and J calls and the clone size are those of that table, but D and trimming were determined from the DNA. A total of more than 150,000 clones appear in this sample, more than 75% of them only once. The top ten constitute approximately 1.5% of the sample.

The cohort comprised approximately 700 healthy bone marrow donors. At the time of sampling, all cohort members were nominally healthy, though unrecorded immune exposures were likely present. The donor was CMV seronegative and belonged to the group of 350 to 400 seronegative cohort members. A peripheral blood sample was provided by each donor, and peripheral blood mononuclear cells were used for TCR beta sequencing. The Qiagen DNeasy Blood Extraction Kit was used to extract genomic DNA from the blood cell samples. Inclusive of the bounding cysteine and phenylalanine, the CDR3 is 16 residues long. Only the CDR3 region is kept as DNA, spanning 48 bases read in frame from base 1. V is trimmed back by 1 base and J by 6 bases, and the junction contains 3 bases that no gene match accounts for. For CDR1 and CDR2, the germline V gene (reference sequence) lists MNHEY and SMNVEV. Details on this clone: The antigen it recognizes is unknown. Base qualities are not provided; no much larger clone lies one nucleotide away.

The rearranged segments are TRBV27 and TRBJ2-2; 12 central nucleotides agree with TRBD2. The TCR was taken from a male donor in good health and CMV-seronegative. Input material: PBMCs. The CDR3 protein: CASSLWTSGKSGELFF. The base sequence is TGTGCCAGCAGTTTATGGACTAGCGGGAAATCCGGGGAGCTGTTTTTT.